The T cell receptor (beta chain) described here comes from a study of OX40 agonist ivuxolimab in advanced cancers. Study information: Dose-escalation patients were diagnosed with hepatocellular carcinoma, melanoma, renal cell cancer or head and neck cancer.

The CDR3 runs 13 residues. The germline V gene has CDR1 SGHTA and CDR2 FQGTGA. V was cut by 2 bases and J by 0 bases, with 4 bases left in between. For this clone: The sample carries other DNA sequences with the same CDR3.

Profiling relied on immunoSEQ multiplex PCR, and the TCRdb table lists in-frame clones only, not all of them. The sample consists of 70,000 or so clones, roughly nine tenths of them appearing once. This chain connects TRBV7-3 to TRBJ1-1; no clear D gene. The sample here was CD4+ or CD8+ T cells sorted from blood, taken in a trial of the OX40 agonist ivuxolimab. The sequence was obtained from an adult with an advanced solid tumor such as melanoma, head and neck, liver or kidney cancer. The CDR3, as DNA: TGTGCCAGCAGCTTAGACATGAACACTGAAGCTTTCTTT. It specifies CASSLDMNTEAFF.